This T cell receptor (beta chain) was sequenced during a study of shared clonotypes between healthy human individuals. The V end lost 4 bases, the J end lost 5 bases, and 8 bases lay between the germline ends. Germline-derived CDR1 and CDR2 are MNHEY and SVGAGI. The CDR3 extends over 12 amino acids. Points on this clone: Additional DNA sequences in this sample encode the identical CDR3.

An assay was performed, and its level was deep. The input for sorted-subset replicate PCRs was approximately 200 ng DNA, approximately 30,000 T cell genomes. TCRdb's copy holds only in-frame clones and misses some; the assay was immunoSEQ multiplex PCR. The table has fewer than 3 million clones, less than 95% seen once. The material sequenced was naive CD4+ T cells from PBMCs. Subset meaning: CD45RA+ positively selected. The V call is TRBV6-5, the J call TRBJ2-5; D gene unclear. This TCR came from a man aged 18 to 29 in good health. Some clones in this sample may be carry-over from other donors' samples. In DNA, the CDR3 is TGTGCCAGCAGTTCGGGTCGGGAGACCCAGTACTTC. As protein: CASSSGRETQYF.